This TCR beta chain was identified in a study of response to subunit inactivated influenza vaccine. A note on this clonotype: Its antigen is unidentified.

TCRdb processed the RT-PCR reads anew with MiXCR; each CDR3 protein has one entry. The table lists fewer than 550,000 distinct CDR3 sequences, 25% of them singletons. General study findings and limits: Few new T cells, the authors suggested, are recruited by each seasonal influenza vaccination.

This sample comprised CD4+ T cells sorted from PBMCs, obtained more than 4 days after vaccination. The TCR sequence derives from a man aged 50-60 years who received an inactivated influenza vaccine.

The CDR3 DNA is TGTGCCAGCAGTTTAGGGCTCCCCGGGACAGTTGGGGAGACCCAGTACTTC. Residues: CASSLGLPGTVGETQYF. This rearrangement joins TRBV6-5 to TRBJ2-5, with TRBD1 identical over 7 bases. CDR1 MNHEY and CDR2 SVGAGI come from the germline V gene. The CDR3 length is 17 residues. Unmatched junction bases numbered 16, after V lost 4 bases and J lost 5 bases.